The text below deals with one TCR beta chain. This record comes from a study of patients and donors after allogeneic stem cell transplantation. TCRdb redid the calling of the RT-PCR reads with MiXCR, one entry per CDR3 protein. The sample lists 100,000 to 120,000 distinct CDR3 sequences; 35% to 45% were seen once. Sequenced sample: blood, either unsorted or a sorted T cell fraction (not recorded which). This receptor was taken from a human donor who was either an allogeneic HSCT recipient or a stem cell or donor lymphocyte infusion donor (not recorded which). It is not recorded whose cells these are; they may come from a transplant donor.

CDR3 sequence: CATSDGRQLNTGELFF. CDR3 nucleotide sequence: TGTGCCACCAGTGACGGGCGGCAGTTGAACACCGGGGAGCTGTTTTTT. The chain combines TRBV24-1 with TRBJ2-2; D unresolved. CDR3 length equals 16 residues. Germline CDR1 KGHDR, CDR2 SFDVKD. Trimming pared 4 bases from V and 1 base from J, leaving 12 bases between.